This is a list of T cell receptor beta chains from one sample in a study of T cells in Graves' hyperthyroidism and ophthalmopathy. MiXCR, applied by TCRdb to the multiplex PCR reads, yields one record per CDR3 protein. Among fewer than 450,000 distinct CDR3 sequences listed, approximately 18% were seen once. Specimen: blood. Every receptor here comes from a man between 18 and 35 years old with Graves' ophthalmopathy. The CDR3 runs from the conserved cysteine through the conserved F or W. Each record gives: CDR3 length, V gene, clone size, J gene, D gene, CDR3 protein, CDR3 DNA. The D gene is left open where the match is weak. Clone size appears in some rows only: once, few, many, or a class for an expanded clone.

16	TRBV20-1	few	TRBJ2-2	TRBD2	CSARDTSGGYRGELFF	TGCAGTGCTAGAGATACTAGCGGGGGGTATCGCGGGGAGCTGTTTTTT
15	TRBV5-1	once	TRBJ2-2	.	CASSSRLGNTGELFF	TGCGCCAGCAGCTCCAGACTCGGCAACACCGGGGAGCTGTTTTTT
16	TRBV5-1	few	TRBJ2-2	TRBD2	CASSPNAGGPPGELFF	TGCGCCAGCAGCCCAAACGCGGGGGGACCGCCCGGGGAGCTGTTTTTT
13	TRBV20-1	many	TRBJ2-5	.	CSARDSPGETQYF	TGCAGTGCTAGGGACTCGCCGGGGGAGACCCAGTACTTC
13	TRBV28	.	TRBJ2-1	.	CASSGGFLNEQFF	TGTGCCAGCAGTGGAGGGTTTTTGAATGAGCAGTTCTTC
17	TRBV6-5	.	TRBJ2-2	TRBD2	CASSYGRLADNTGELFF	TGTGCCAGCAGTTACGGTCGACTAGCGGACAACACCGGGGAGCTGTTTTTT
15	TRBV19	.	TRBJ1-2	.	CASSPGGAPIYGYTF	TGTGCCAGTAGTCCGGGTGGGGCCCCGATCTATGGCTACACCTTC
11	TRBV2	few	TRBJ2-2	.	CASTWAGELFF	TGTGCCAGCACCTGGGCCGGGGAGCTGTTTTTT
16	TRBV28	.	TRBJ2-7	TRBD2	CASSFGVGGRSHEQYF	TGTGCCAGCAGTTTCGGTGTGGGCGGGAGGAGCCACGAGCAGTACTTC
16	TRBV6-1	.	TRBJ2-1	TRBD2	CASSVSYAGGRNEQFF	TGTGCCAGCAGTGTCTCTTACGCGGGGGGGCGCAATGAGCAGTTCTTC
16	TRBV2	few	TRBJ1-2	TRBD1	CASSDLFRTGPYGYTF	TGTGCCAGCAGCGATCTCTTTCGGACAGGCCCCTATGGCTACACCTTC
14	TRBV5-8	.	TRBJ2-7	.	CASSPEWRGIEQYF	TGTGCCAGCAGTCCCGAATGGAGGGGGATCGAGCAGTACTTC
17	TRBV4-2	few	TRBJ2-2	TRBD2	CASSLGTSGSPPEELFF	TGTGCCAGCAGCCTAGGGACTAGCGGGTCCCCACCGGAGGAGCTGTTTTTT
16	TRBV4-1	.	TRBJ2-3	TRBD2	CASSRASGGAGDTQYF	TGCGCCAGCAGCCGAGCTAGCGGGGGGGCGGGAGATACGCAGTATTTT
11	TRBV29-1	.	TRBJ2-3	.	CSVERTDTQYF	TGCAGCGTGGAACGCACAGATACGCAGTATTTT
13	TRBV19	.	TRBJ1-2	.	CASESGIYNGYTF	TGTGCCAGTGAATCGGGGATATACAATGGCTACACCTTC
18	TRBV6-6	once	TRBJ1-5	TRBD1	CASSYSGTGGRRDQPQHF	TGTGCCAGCAGTTACTCCGGGACAGGGGGCCGCCGGGATCAGCCCCAGCATTTT
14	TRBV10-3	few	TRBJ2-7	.	CAISDPVGHYEQYF	TGTGCCATCAGTGACCCCGTCGGACACTACGAGCAGTACTTC
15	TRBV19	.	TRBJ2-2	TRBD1	CASTGQGGYTGELFF	TGTGCCAGTACTGGACAGGGCGGGTACACCGGGGAGCTGTTTTTT
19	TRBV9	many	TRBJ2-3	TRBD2	CASSVGLPGLAGVPDTQYF	TGTGCCAGCAGCGTAGGTTTACCGGGACTAGCGGGGGTACCAGATACGCAGTATTTT
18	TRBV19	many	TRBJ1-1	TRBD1	CASALGIQAGGRSTEAFF	TGTGCCAGTGCCCTGGGGATTCAAGCAGGGGGAAGGAGCACTGAAGCTTTCTTT
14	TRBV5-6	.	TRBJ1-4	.	CASSLTEEDEKLFF	TGTGCCAGCAGCTTGACAGAAGAGGATGAAAAACTGTTTTTT
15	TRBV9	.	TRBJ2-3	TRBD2	CASSVGGGPPKTQYF	TGTGCCAGCAGCGTAGGCGGGGGGCCCCCCAAGACGCAGTATTTT
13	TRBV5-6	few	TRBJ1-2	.	CASSLDQSLGYTF	TGTGCCAGCAGCTTGGATCAGAGTCTGGGCTACACCTTC
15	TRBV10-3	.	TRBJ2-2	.	CAISESGHYTGELFF	TGTGCCATCAGTGAGTCGGGACATTACACCGGGGAGCTGTTTTTT
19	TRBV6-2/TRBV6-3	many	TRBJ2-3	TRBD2	CASSLGTSGGTKSTDTQYF	TGTGCCAGCAGCTTGGGGACTAGCGGGGGTACCAAGAGCACAGATACGCAGTATTTT
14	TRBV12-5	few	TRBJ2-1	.	CASGLVGGRSEQFF	TGTGCTAGTGGTTTGGTGGGGGGGCGCAGTGAGCAGTTCTTC
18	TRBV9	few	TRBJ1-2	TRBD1	CASTKTGTGGRTSYGYTF	TGTGCCAGCACGAAAACCGGGACAGGGGGCCGAACCTCCTATGGCTACACCTTC
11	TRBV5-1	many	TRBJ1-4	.	CASSYRGKLFF	TGCGCCAGCAGCTATAGGGGAAAACTGTTTTTT
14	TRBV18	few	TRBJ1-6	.	CASSPPGLNSPLHF	TGTGCCAGCTCACCACCGGGACTTAATTCACCCCTCCACTTT
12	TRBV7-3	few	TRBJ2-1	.	CASTDRINEQFF	TGTGCCAGCACCGACAGAATCAATGAGCAGTTCTTC
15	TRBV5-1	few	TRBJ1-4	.	CASSFQAESNEKLFF	TGCGCCAGCAGCTTTCAGGCCGAAAGTAATGAAAAACTGTTTTTT
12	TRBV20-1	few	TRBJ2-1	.	CSASPKIYEQFF	TGCAGTGCTAGCCCCAAAATTTATGAGCAGTTCTTC
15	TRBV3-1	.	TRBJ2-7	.	CASSQDRGKVYEQYF	TGTGCCAGCAGCCAAGATCGGGGGAAGGTTTACGAGCAGTACTTC
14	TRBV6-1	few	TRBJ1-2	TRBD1	CASSPEQGASGYTF	TGTGCCAGCAGTCCAGAACAGGGGGCGAGCGGCTACACCTTC
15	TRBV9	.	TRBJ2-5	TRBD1	CASSVQTGPLETQYF	TGTGCCAGCAGCGTGCAGACAGGGCCCCTGGAGACCCAGTACTTC
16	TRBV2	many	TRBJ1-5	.	CASSEAGGLGNQPQHF	TGTGCCAGCAGTGAAGCGGGAGGGTTGGGCAATCAGCCCCAGCATTTT
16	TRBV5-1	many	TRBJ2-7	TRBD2	CASSYTSGTSSYEQYF	TGCGCCAGCAGCTACACTAGCGGGACTAGCTCCTACGAGCAGTACTTC
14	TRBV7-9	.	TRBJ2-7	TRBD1	CASNPQGVSYEQYF	TGTGCCAGCAACCCACAGGGGGTCTCCTACGAGCAGTACTTC
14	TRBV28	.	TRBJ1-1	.	CASPPTGLNTEAFF	TGTGCCAGCCCCCCGACAGGATTGAACACTGAAGCTTTCTTT
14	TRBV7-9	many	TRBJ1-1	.	CASSWKQGRTEAFF	TGTGCCAGCAGCTGGAAACAGGGTCGCACTGAAGCTTTCTTT